Shown below are 18 T cell receptor beta chains from a single sample sequenced in a study of glioma-infiltrating T cells after dendritic cell vaccination. The repertoire was sequenced with immunoSEQ multiplex PCR; TCRdb's copy has only in-frame clones and lacks some. The sample carries over 90,000 clones, roughly 76% recorded once. The input for sequencing was blood, taken before dendritic cell vaccination. The source is a human donor with glioblastoma.

The chain combines TRBV27 with TRBJ1-5; D is ambiguous. This CDR3 spans 14 amino acids. Trimming took off 6 bases at V and 0 bases at J, with 9 bases between the two ends. Per germline, CDR1 MNHEY and CDR2 SMNVEV (reference sequence). CDR3 sequence (DNA): TGTGCCAGCAGACCCCAGGATAGCAATCAGCCCCAGCATTTT. As protein: CASRPQDSNQPQHF.

The chain has TRBV6-1 and TRBJ1-5; D gene ambiguous. Trimming pared 2 bases from V and 1 base from J, leaving 12 bases between. CDR1 MNHNS and CDR2 SASEGT come from the germline V gene. The length of the CDR3 is 16 residues. The CDR3 DNA sequence: TGTGCCAGCAGTGAAAATCATGCGATGAGCAATCAGCCCCAGCATTTT. It encodes CASSENHAMSNQPQHF.

This rearrangement joins TRBV5-1 to TRBJ2-5, with 10 nucleotides matching TRBD2. Germline V lookup: CDR1 SGHRS, CDR2 YFSETQ. The V and J ends lost 2 bases and 5 bases, in that order; junction bases with no gene match: 6. This CDR3 is 15 amino acids long. The CDR3 here is CASSFSTSGWETQYF. In DNA form, the CDR3 reads TGCGCCAGCAGCTTCTCGACTAGCGGGTGGGAGACCCAGTACTTC.

This chain uses TRBV9 with TRBJ2-1; 10 positions match TRBD1. Germline V gene sequence: CDR1 SGDLS, CDR2 YYNGEE. The junction had 11 bases not matched to a gene; V was cut back by 0 bases and J by 5 bases. This CDR3 spans 18 amino acids. CDR3 residues: CASSVDSFGTGEDNEQFF. DNA for the CDR3: TGTGCCAGCAGCGTAGATAGTTTCGGGACAGGGGAGGACAATGAGCAGTTCTTC.

This clone occurred a few times. This rearrangement joins TRBV7-3 to TRBJ1-3; the D is unclear. From germline, CDR1 is SGHTA and CDR2 FQGTGA. CDR3 size: 14 residues. Trimming stripped 5 bases from V and 0 bases from J, with 8 bases between. The CDR3 is CASSRGGSGNTIYF. CDR3 bases: TGTGCCAGCAGCCGTGGAGGCTCTGGAAACACCATATATTTT. The whole variable domain, filled in from reference TRBV7-3 and TRBJ1-3, reads GAGVSQTPSNKVTEKGKYVELRCDPISGHTALYWYRQSLGQGPEFLIYFQGTGAADDSGLPNDRFFAVRPEGSVSTLKIQRTERGDSAVYLCASSRGGSGNTIYFGEGSWLTVV.

The chain carries TRBV11-2 and TRBJ1-5; 8 positions agree with TRBD1. With V trimmed by 5 bases and J by 2 bases, 5 bases remained unmatched. The CDR3 loop spans 15 amino acids. Per germline, CDR1 SGHAT and CDR2 FQNNGV. The CDR3 here is CASSRTGFGNQPQHF. In DNA form, the CDR3 reads TGTGCCAGCAGCAGGACAGGGTTTGGCAATCAGCCCCAGCATTTT.

The J gene is TRBJ2-1, the V gene TRBV12-1; TRBD2 is the table's D call, not checked against the DNA. TRBV12-1 is a documented pseudogene. The CDR3 runs 17 residues. The CDR3 protein is CASSPRTSGGAYNEQFF. CDR3 bases: TGTGCCAGCAGCCCGCGGACTAGCGGGGGGGCCTACAATGAGCAGTTCTTC.

This clone was found many times. The chain employs TRBV6-6 and TRBJ2-7; D is uncertain. From germline, CDR1 is MNHNY and CDR2 SVGAGI (reference sequence). The CDR3 spans 13 residues. V dropped 6 bases and J dropped 1 base, with 10 bases sitting between them. The CDR3 nucleotides read TGTGCCAGCAGCCAGGTGATATCCTACGAGCAGTACTTC. Translation gives CASSQVISYEQYF.

This clone was picked up a small number of times. The chain links TRBV6-1 to TRBJ1-1; D is unclear. CDR3 length equals 13 residues. V gave up 10 bases and J gave up 3 bases, with 15 bases separating them. Germline loops: CDR1 MNHNS, CDR2 SASEGT. The CDR3 here is CATRIGKDTEAFF. The CDR3 DNA sequence: TGTGCCACTAGGATTGGAAAAGACACTGAAGCTTTCTTT.

The chain joins TRBV7-9 to TRBJ2-3; 7 positions agree with TRBD2. The germline gives CDR1 SEHNR, CDR2 FQNEAQ (reference sequence). The V and J ends lost 5 bases and 6 bases, in that order; junction bases with no gene match: 14. This CDR3 is 16 amino acids long. The CDR3 DNA reads as TGTGCCAGCAGCCCAAGACTAGCATGGGACCAGGATACGCAGTATTTT. Encoded protein: CASSPRLAWDQDTQYF.

V and J are TRBV27 and TRBJ1-1; the D gene is possibly TRBD1 (5 bases). Germline values: CDR1 MNHEY, CDR2 SMNVEV (reference sequence). The germline V and J ends were trimmed by 5 bases and 0 bases, with 10 bases remaining between them. This CDR3 has 14 residues. CDR3 amino acids: CASSPGQVNTEAFF. CDR3 nucleotide sequence: TGTGCCAGCAGTCCCGGACAAGTGAACACTGAAGCTTTCTTT.

The chain has TRBV6-6 and TRBJ2-7; 10 nucleotides line up with TRBD1. J gave up 1 base and V 6 bases, and 6 bases lay outside the gene matches. The CDR3 contains 15 residues. CDR1 and CDR2 (germline): MNHNY, SVGAGI (reference sequence). The CDR3 region has the DNA TGTGCCAGCAGGCAACCGGGACAGGGGTCCTACGAGCAGTACTTC. Translating it yields CASRQPGQGSYEQYF.

The rearrangement uses TRBV27 and TRBJ1-5, with D hard to call. Germline V gene lookup returns CDR1 MNHEY and CDR2 SMNVEV (reference sequence). CDR3 length: 14 residues. The V gene lost 4 bases and the J gene lost 3 bases, with 10 bases spanning the gap. The DNA for the CDR3 is TGTGCCAGCAGTTCCGAGCGACTCAATCAGCCCCAGCATTTT. Its translation is CASSSERLNQPQHF.

This clone was seen a handful of times. The chain links TRBV7-8 to TRBJ2-1; 11 bases are shared with TRBD2. CDR3 length: 14 residues. V trimming: 6 bases; J trimming: 7 bases; junction bases outside the gene matches: 5. Germline assignment: CDR1 SGHVS and CDR2 FQNEAQ. The CDR3 DNA is TGTGCCAGCAGACGTAGCGGGGGGGATAATGAGCAGTTCTTC. Translated: CASRRSGGDNEQFF.

The V and J genes are TRBV5-1 and TRBJ1-5; D remains ambiguous. Germline V CDR1 and CDR2: SGHRS, YFSETQ. CDR3 length: 13 amino acids. The V gene lost 0 bases and the J gene lost 4 bases, with 5 bases spanning the gap. CDR3 in DNA: TGCGCCAGCAGCTTGGGACAAAATCAGCCCCAGCATTTT. Translation gives CASSLGQNQPQHF.

J is TRBJ2-1 and V is TRBV7-3, with 11 positions matching TRBD2. CDR3 length: 14 residues. CDR1 and CDR2 from the germline V gene are SGHTA and FQGTGA. The V segment lost 4 bases and the J segment 6 bases; nucleotides outside the gene matches: 2. CDR3 in DNA: TGTGCCAGCAGCTATAGCGGGGGGGGCAATGAGCAGTTCTTC. Translated: CASSYSGGGNEQFF.

The chain employs TRBV7-2 and TRBJ1-3, with D unclear. This CDR3 spans 16 amino acids. Trimming stripped 5 bases from V and 0 bases from J, with 14 bases between. The germline V gene encodes CDR1 SGHTA and CDR2 FQGNSA. CDR3 protein: CASSARSVHSGNTIYF. CDR3 coding DNA: TGTGCCAGCAGCGCCAGGTCGGTCCACTCTGGAAACACCATATATTTT.

The rearrangement links TRBV7-3 to TRBJ2-7; the match to TRBD1 covers 8 bases. Losses at the gene ends were 5 bases for V and 6 bases for J; bases not matched to a gene: 12. Germline CDR1 is SGHTA and CDR2 is FQGTGA. The CDR3 consists of 15 residues. The CDR3 sequence is CASSPSTGARVEQYF. DNA for the CDR3: TGTGCCAGCAGCCCGTCGACAGGGGCCCGGGTCGAGCAGTACTTC.